The following is a T cell receptor beta chain sequence with its context. Its antigen is unknown. The data stem from a study of OX40 agonist ivuxolimab in advanced cancers. For the study at large: With ivuxolimab, an agonistic anti-OX40 (CD134) antibody, patients were treated. Dose-escalation cases comprised hepatocellular carcinoma, melanoma, renal cell or head and neck cancer.

Libraries were prepared by immunoSEQ multiplex PCR; TCRdb keeps only in-frame clonotypes and omits some of them. The sample holds 65,000 to 95,000 clones, around 87% seen once. General study findings and limits: No determination was made of the antigen specificity of the expanded peripheral T cells. Both CD4+ and CD8+ T cell populations in blood had undergone clonal expansion by week 6 at 0.1 to 3.0 mg/kg.

This TCR came from an adult with an advanced solid tumor such as melanoma, head and neck, liver or kidney cancer. Sequences were derived from CD4+ or CD8+ T cells sorted from blood, sampled in a trial of the OX40 agonist ivuxolimab.

The CDR3 sequence is CASSVSQGRGEQFF. CDR3 nucleotides: TGTGCCAGCAGCGTATCTCAGGGGAGAGGGGAGCAGTTCTTC. The chain has TRBV9 and TRBJ2-1; tentatively, D is TRBD1 (6 bases). Between the trimmed V and J ends, which lost 1 base and 10 bases, there was a span of 15 bases. Germline-derived CDR1 and CDR2 are SGDLS and YYNGEE. CDR3 length equals 14 residues.